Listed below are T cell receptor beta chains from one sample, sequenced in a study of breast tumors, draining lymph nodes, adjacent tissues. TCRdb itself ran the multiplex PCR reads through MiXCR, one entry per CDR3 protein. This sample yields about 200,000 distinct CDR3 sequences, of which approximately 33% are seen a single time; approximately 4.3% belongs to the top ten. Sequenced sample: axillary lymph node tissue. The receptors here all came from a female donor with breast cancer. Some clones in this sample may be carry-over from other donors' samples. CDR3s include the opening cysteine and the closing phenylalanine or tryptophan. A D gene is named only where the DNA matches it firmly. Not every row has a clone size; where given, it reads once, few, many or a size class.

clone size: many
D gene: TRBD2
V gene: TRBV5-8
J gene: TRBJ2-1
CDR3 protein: CASSPTRGGGNEQFF
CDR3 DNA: TGTGCCAGCAGCCCGACGCGGGGGGGAGGCAATGAGCAGTTCTTC

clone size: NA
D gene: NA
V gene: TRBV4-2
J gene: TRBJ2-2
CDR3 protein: CASSPAGTLLTGELFF
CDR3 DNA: TGTGCCAGCAGCCCTGCCGGGACCCTTCTTACCGGGGAGCTGTTTTTT

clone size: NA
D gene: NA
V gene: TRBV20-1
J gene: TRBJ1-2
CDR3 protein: CSAGAQTGESYGYTF
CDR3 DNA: TGCAGCGCTGGGGCTCAGACAGGCGAGAGTTATGGCTACACCTTC

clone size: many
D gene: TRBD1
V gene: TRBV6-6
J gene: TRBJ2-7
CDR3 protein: CASSPSGTANSYEQYF
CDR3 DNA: TGTGCCAGCAGTCCCTCCGGGACAGCGAACTCCTACGAGCAGTACTTC

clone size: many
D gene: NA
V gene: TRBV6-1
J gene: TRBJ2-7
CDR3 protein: CASSEVFSLEQYF
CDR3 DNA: TGTGCCAGCAGTGAAGTTTTTAGTCTAGAGCAGTACTTC

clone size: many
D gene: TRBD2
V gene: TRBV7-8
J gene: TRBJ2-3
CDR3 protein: CASSLVASGDTQYF
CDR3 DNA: TGTGCCAGCAGCTTAGTGGCTAGCGGGGATACGCAGTATTTT

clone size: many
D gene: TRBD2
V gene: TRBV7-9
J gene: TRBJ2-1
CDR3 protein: CASSFRERGQQFF
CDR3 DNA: TGTGCCAGCAGCTTTAGGGAGCGGGGGCAGCAGTTCTTC

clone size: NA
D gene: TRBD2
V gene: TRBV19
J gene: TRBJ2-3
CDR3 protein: CASRVAGGLSDTQYF
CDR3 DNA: TGTGCCAGTAGAGTAGCGGGGGGCTTGTCAGATACGCAGTATTTT

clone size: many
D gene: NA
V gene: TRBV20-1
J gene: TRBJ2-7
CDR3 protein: CSARGGSTYEQYF
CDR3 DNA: TGCAGTGCTCGAGGCGGTTCCACCTACGAGCAGTACTTC

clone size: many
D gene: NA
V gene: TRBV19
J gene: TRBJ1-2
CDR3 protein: CASRPFWEDYGYTF
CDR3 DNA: TGTGCCAGTAGACCTTTCTGGGAAGACTATGGCTACACCTTC

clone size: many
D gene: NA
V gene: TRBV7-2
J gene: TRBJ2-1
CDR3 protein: CASSLRFHEQFF
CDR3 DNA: TGTGCCAGCAGCTTAAGATTCCATGAGCAGTTCTTC

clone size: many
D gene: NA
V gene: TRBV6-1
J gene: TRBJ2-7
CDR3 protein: CASSYTRLREQYF
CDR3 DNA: TGTGCCAGCAGTTATACCCGACTGCGCGAGCAGTACTTC

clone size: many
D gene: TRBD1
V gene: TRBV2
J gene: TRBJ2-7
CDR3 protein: CASVTRDRVLYEQYF
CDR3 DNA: TGTGCCAGCGTCACCCGGGACAGGGTTCTATACGAGCAGTACTTC

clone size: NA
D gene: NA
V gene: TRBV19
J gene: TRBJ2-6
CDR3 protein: CASSIRWARAGTGANVLTF
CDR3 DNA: TGTGCCAGTAGTATTCGGTGGGCTAGGGCGGGCACCGGGGCCAACGTCCTGACTTTC

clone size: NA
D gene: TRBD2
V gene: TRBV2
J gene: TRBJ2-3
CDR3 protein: CASSFRLAGADTQYF
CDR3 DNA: TGTGCCAGCAGTTTCCGACTAGCGGGAGCCGATACGCAGTATTTT

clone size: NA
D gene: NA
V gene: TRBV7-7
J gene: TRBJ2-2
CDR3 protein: CARSLLMNTGELFF
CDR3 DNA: TGTGCTAGGAGCCTCCTGATGAACACCGGGGAGCTGTTTTTT

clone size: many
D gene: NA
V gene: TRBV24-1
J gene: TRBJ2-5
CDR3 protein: CATSDPGSRQGTQYF
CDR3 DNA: TGTGCCACCAGTGACCCGGGCAGCCGCCAAGGGACCCAGTACTTC

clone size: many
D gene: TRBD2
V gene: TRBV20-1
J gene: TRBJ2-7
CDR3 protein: CSARSRGSSYEQYF
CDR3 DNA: TGCAGTGCTAGATCGCGGGGGAGCTCCTACGAGCAGTACTTC

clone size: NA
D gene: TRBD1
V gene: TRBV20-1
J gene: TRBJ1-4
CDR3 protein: CSAWSGQGAFYEKLFF
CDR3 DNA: TGCAGTGCCTGGAGTGGGCAGGGGGCATTTTATGAAAAACTGTTTTTT

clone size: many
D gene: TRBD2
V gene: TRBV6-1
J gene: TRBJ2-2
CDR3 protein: CASSGGWGSNTGELFF
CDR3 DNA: TGTGCCAGCAGCGGGGGGTGGGGATCAAACACCGGGGAGCTGTTTTTT

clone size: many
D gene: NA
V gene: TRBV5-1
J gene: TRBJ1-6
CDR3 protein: CASSLAGEGSSPLHF
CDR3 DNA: TGCGCCAGCAGCTTGGCCGGGGAGGGTAGTTCACCCCTCCACTTT

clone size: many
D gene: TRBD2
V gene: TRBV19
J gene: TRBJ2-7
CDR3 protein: CASKVGSGAYEQYF
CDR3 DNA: TGTGCCAGTAAGGTCGGTAGCGGGGCCTACGAGCAGTACTTC

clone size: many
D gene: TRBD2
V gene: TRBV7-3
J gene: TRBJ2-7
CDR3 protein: CASSQASLAGVEQYF
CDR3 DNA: TGCGCCAGCAGCCAAGCCAGTCTAGCGGGAGTCGAGCAGTACTTC

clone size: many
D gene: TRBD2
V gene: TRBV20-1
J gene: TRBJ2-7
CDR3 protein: CSASSTSGGSYEQYF
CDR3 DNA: TGCAGTGCTAGCTCAACTAGCGGGGGTTCCTACGAGCAGTACTTC

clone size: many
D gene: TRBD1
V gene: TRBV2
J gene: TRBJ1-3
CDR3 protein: CASSPGQGYSRAGNTIYF
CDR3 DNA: TGTGCCAGCAGCCCGGGACAGGGGTACTCGAGGGCTGGAAACACCATATATTTT

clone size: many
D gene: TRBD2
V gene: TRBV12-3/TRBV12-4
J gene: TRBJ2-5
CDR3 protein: CASSSPLAGETQYF
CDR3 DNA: TGTGCCAGCAGCAGCCCACTAGCGGGAGAGACCCAGTACTTC

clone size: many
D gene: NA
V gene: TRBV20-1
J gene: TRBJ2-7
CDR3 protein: CSAARYEQYF
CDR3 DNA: TGCAGTGCGGCCCGCTACGAGCAGTACTTC

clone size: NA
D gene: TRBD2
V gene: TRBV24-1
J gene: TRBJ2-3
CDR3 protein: CATSDGTSGGLDTQYF
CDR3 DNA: TGTGCCACCAGTGATGGGACTAGCGGGGGGCTGGATACGCAGTATTTT

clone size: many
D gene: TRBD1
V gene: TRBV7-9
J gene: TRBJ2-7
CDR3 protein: CASSSTDRKSYEQYF
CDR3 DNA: TGTGCCAGCAGCTCTACGGACAGGAAATCCTACGAGCAGTACTTC

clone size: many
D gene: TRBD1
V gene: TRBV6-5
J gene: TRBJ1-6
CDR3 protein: CASRIDRGSPLHF
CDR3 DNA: TGTGCCAGCAGAATCGACAGGGGTTCACCCCTCCACTTT

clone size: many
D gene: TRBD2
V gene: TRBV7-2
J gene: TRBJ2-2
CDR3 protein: CASLPDLAGGHFGELFF
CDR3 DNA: TGTGCCAGCCTACCCGACCTAGCGGGGGGGCACTTCGGGGAGCTGTTTTTT

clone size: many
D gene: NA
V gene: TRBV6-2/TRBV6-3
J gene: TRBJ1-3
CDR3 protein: CASSRTAQSGNTIYF
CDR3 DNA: TGTGCCAGCAGTCGAACCGCACAATCTGGAAACACCATATATTTT

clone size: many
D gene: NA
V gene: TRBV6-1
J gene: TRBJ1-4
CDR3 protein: CASAAGGWEKLFF
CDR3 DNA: TGTGCCAGTGCGGCGGGGGGCTGGGAAAAACTGTTTTTT

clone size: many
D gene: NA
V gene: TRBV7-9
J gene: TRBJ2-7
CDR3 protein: CASSLDEGVREDEQYF
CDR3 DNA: TGTGCCAGCAGCCTAGACGAGGGGGTGAGGGAAGACGAGCAGTACTTC

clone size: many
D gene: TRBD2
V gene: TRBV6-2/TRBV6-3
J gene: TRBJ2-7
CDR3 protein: CASRWTSGVDEQYF
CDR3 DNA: TGTGCCAGCAGATGGACTAGCGGAGTAGACGAGCAGTACTTC

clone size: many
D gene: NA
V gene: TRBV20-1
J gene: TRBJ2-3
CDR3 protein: CSAQRGPRADTQYF
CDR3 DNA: TGCAGTGCCCAACGGGGCCCTCGCGCAGATACGCAGTATTTT

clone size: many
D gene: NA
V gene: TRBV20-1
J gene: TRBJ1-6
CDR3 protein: CSASPGNHNSPLHF
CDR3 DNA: TGCAGTGCTAGTCCAGGAAATCATAATTCACCCCTCCACTTT

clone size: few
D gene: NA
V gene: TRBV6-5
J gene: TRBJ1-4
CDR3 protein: CASRPGQRTNEKLFF
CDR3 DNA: TGTGCCAGCAGACCCGGACAGCGGACTAATGAAAAACTGTTTTTT

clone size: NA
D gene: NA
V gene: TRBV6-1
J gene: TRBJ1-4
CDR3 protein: CASSQLGRPTNEKLFF
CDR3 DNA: TGTGCCAGCAGTCAATTAGGCCGACCAACTAATGAAAAACTGTTTTTT

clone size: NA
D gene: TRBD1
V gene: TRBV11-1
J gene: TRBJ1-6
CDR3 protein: CASRRTGHNPPPHF
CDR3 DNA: TGTGCCAGCAGGCGGACAGGCCATAATCCACCCCCCCACTTT

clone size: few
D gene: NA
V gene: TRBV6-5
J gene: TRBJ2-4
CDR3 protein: CASSRTAKNIQYF
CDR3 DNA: TGTGCCAGCAGTCGGACCGCCAAAAACATTCAGTACTTC

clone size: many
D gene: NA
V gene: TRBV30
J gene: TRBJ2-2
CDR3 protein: CAWSPGQYTGELFF
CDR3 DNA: TGTGCCTGGAGTCCTGGACAGTACACCGGGGAGCTGTTTTTT

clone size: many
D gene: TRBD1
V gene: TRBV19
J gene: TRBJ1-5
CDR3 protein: CASSSVGTGVSNQPQHF
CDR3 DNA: TGTGCCAGTAGTTCGGTCGGGACAGGAGTAAGCAATCAGCCCCAGCATTTT

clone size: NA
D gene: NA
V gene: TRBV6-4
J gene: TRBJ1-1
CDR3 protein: CASSYASRTEAFF
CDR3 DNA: TGTGCCAGCAGTTACGCCAGTCGCACTGAAGCTTTCTTT

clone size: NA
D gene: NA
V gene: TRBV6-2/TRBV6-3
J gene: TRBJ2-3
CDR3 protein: CASSWSDTDTQYF
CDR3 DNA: TGTGCCAGCAGCTGGAGTGACACAGATACGCAGTATTTT

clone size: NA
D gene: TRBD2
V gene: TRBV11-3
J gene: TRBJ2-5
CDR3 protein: CASSLSGGGRETQYF
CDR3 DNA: TGTGCCAGCAGCCTTAGCGGGGGTGGTAGAGAGACCCAGTACTTC

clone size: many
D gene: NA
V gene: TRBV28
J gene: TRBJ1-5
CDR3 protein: CASSGSYSNQPQHF
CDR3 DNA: TGTGCCAGCAGCGGGTCCTATAGCAATCAGCCCCAGCATTTT

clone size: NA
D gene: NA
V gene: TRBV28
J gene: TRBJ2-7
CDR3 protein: CASSPRSSGSYEQYF
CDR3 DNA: TGTGCCAGCAGTCCCCGCAGTAGCGGTTCCTACGAGCAGTACTTC

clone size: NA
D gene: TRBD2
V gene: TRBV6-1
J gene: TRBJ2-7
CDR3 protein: CASSLLAVAGGSGRNSYEQYF
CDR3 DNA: TGTGCCAGCAGTCTACTCGCAGTTGCCGGGGGTAGCGGGAGAAACTCCTACGAGCAGTACTTC

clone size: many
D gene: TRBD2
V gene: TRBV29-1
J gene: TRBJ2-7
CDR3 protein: CSVRLAGTYEQYF
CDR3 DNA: TGCAGCGTCCGACTAGCTGGAACCTACGAGCAGTACTTC